The rows below give T cell receptor beta chains drawn from one sample of a study of control samples from healthy donors and cancer patients. Generated by immunoSEQ multiplex PCR, the TCRdb table keeps only in-frame clones and is missing some. This table has approximately 150,000 clones, about nine tenths appearing once. The sequenced sample was blood. The receptors shown here come from a man aged 25-40 years in good health. Each CDR3 is given with its conserved first and last residue. The D gene is left open where the match is weak. Expanded clones are given a class, and other clones once, few, many or no size at all.

V	length	D	size	J	DNA	CDR3
TRBV25-1	13	NA	NA	TRBJ1-2	TGTGCCAGCAAGGGTCCGGCCCTCTATGGCTACACCTTC	CASKGPALYGYTF
TRBV5-1	11	NA	NA	TRBJ2-7	TGCGCCAGCAGCTCTCTATACGAGCAGTACTTC	CASSSLYEQYF
TRBV5-1	13	NA	once	TRBJ2-7	TGCGCCAGCACACTCGGGTCGACCTACGAGCAGTACTTC	CASTLGSTYEQYF
TRBV2	13	NA	NA	TRBJ1-5	TGTGCCAGCAGTGAAAGATACAATCAGCCCCAGCATTTT	CASSERYNQPQHF
TRBV6-5	15	TRBD1	NA	TRBJ1-4	TGTGCCAGCAGGATATCGGAGGGACAGCATCAAAAACTGTTTTTT	CASRISEGQHQKLFF
TRBV2	15	TRBD1	few	TRBJ1-2	TGTGCCAGCAGTGAAGTGGCAGGGGGCTTGGATGGCTACACCTTC	CASSEVAGGLDGYTF
TRBV5-1	14	NA	NA	TRBJ2-5	TGCGCCAGCAGCGCCACTTCGTACCAAGAGACCCAGTACTTC	CASSATSYQETQYF
TRBV11-2	12	NA	NA	TRBJ2-5	TGTGCCAGCAGTCGAGGGATAGAGACCCAGTACTTC	CASSRGIETQYF
TRBV25-1	10	NA	few	TRBJ2-1	TGTGCCAGTCAGTACAATGAGCAGTTCTTC	CASQYNEQFF
TRBV11-2	12	NA	NA	TRBJ1-1	TGTGCCAGTGGGGGGGGGAACACTGAAGCTTTCTTT	CASGGGNTEAFF
TRBV2	13	NA	NA	TRBJ1-1	TGTGCCAGCAGAGTGGACGGTAACACTGAAGCTTTCTTT	CASRVDGNTEAFF
TRBV29-1	13	TRBD1	few	TRBJ1-1	TGCAGCGCCCACAGGGGGCAGAACACTGAAGCTTTCTTT	CSAHRGQNTEAFF
TRBV29-1	15	TRBD2	NA	TRBJ2-1	TGCAGCGTTGGTGGGGGCGGGAGGGTAGACAATGAGCAGTTCTTC	CSVGGGGRVDNEQFF
TRBV27	14	TRBD1	NA	TRBJ1-2	TGTGCCAGCAGTTCCCGCGGGACAGCCTATGGCTACACCTTC	CASSSRGTAYGYTF
TRBV7-2	15	TRBD1	NA	TRBJ1-3	TGTGCCAGCAGCTTCCGGACAGGGGAGGGAAACACCATATATTTT	CASSFRTGEGNTIYF
TRBV3-1/TRBV3-2	15	NA	NA	TRBJ2-2	TGTGCCAGCAGCCAAGCGGGGCGGGTCACCGGGGAGCTGTTTTTT	CASSQAGRVTGELFF
TRBV29-1	13	NA	NA	TRBJ2-5	TGCAGCGTGGGGGGGGCCCCGGGCGAGACCCAGTACTTC	CSVGGAPGETQYF
TRBV18	16	TRBD2	NA	TRBJ2-5	TGTGCCAGCTCACCACCGGGACTAGCGGGACAAGAGACCCAGTACTTC	CASSPPGLAGQETQYF
TRBV7-2	13	NA	NA	TRBJ1-1	TGTGCCAGCAGCCTAATCGCCCCCACTGAAGCTTTCTTT	CASSLIAPTEAFF
TRBV4-2	13	NA	NA	TRBJ1-4	TGTGCCAGCAGCCAAGACAGAAATGAAAAACTGTTTTTT	CASSQDRNEKLFF
TRBV18	15	TRBD1	NA	TRBJ2-7	TGTGCCAGCTCACCCGGACAGGGGGGGTCCTACGAGCAGTACTTC	CASSPGQGGSYEQYF
TRBV30	13	TRBD1	NA	TRBJ1-2	TGTGCCTGGAGTTTTGGTCAGGGGGTTGGCTACACCTTC	CAWSFGQGVGYTF
TRBV7-2	14	NA	NA	TRBJ1-5	TGTGCCAGCAGCTTGGAGACAAGAGATCAGCCCCAGCATTTT	CASSLETRDQPQHF
TRBV5-1	14	NA	NA	TRBJ1-1	TGCGCCAGCAGCTTAGCTGGACCAAACACTGAAGCTTTCTTT	CASSLAGPNTEAFF
TRBV11-1	14	NA	NA	TRBJ2-3	TGTGCCACCACATACGGGGGTAGCACAGATACGCAGTATTTT	CATTYGGSTDTQYF
TRBV19	15	TRBD1	NA	TRBJ1-6	TGTGCCAGTAGCCTTTCCGGACAGGGCAATTCACCCCTCCACTTT	CASSLSGQGNSPLHF
TRBV5-6	11	NA	NA	TRBJ2-7	TGTGCCAGCAGCTTCGGCTACGAGCAGTACTTC	CASSFGYEQYF
TRBV7-8	15	NA	NA	TRBJ1-4	TGTGCCAGCAGCTTAGACGGCAGCCAGAATGAAAAACTGTTTTTT	CASSLDGSQNEKLFF
TRBV9	17	TRBD2	NA	TRBJ2-3	TGTGCCAGCAGCGTAGGACTAGCGGCTTCTAGCACAGATACGCAGTATTTT	CASSVGLAASSTDTQYF
TRBV2	13	NA	NA	TRBJ1-1	TGTGCCAGCAGTACCGACAGGAACACTGAAGCTTTCTTT	CASSTDRNTEAFF
TRBV7-9	16	NA	NA	TRBJ2-1	TGTGCCAGCAGCTCCTTTCTAGGGGCCTCCTACAATGAGCAGTTCTTC	CASSSFLGASYNEQFF
TRBV20-1	8	NA	NA	TRBJ2-5	TGCAGTGCTAGAGAAAGGTACTTC	CSARERYF
TRBV18	16	TRBD2	NA	TRBJ2-3	TGTGCCAGCTCACAGGGACTAGCGGGGTCCAGGGATACGCAGTATTTT	CASSQGLAGSRDTQYF
TRBV18	14	TRBD1	NA	TRBJ2-2	TGTGCCAGCTCACCCCGGACAGGGACCGGGGAGCTGTTTTTT	CASSPRTGTGELFF
TRBV6-4	17	NA	NA	TRBJ1-6	TGTGCCAGCAGTGATCTAAGAGAGCACAGGGTCGGATCACCCCTCCACTTT	CASSDLREHRVGSPLHF
TRBV5-1	16	NA	NA	TRBJ2-3	TGCGCCAGCAGCCCGGGGGGCCGGGAGGGCACAGATACGCAGTATTTT	CASSPGGREGTDTQYF
TRBV19	16	NA	once	TRBJ1-4	TGTGCCAGTAGTATCAGCGTGGGGCGCGGAAATGAAAAACTGTTTTTT	CASSISVGRGNEKLFF
TRBV5-6	15	NA	NA	TRBJ1-4	TGTGCCAGCAGCTCCCAGGGGTTGGCTAATGAAAAACTGTTTTTT	CASSSQGLANEKLFF
TRBV12-5	17	TRBD2	NA	TRBJ2-2	TGTGCTAGTGGTTTGGTACGGGGGGGCCTGAACACCGGGGAGCTGTTTTTT	CASGLVRGGLNTGELFF
TRBV15	16	NA	NA	TRBJ2-7	TGTGCCACCAGCAGAGATCGCCTTCTAGGGGGTTACGAGCAGTACTTC	CATSRDRLLGGYEQYF
TRBV7-7	15	TRBD2	NA	TRBJ2-7	TGTGCTAGCAGTCAACTAGCGGGAAGTTCGTACGAGCAGTACTTC	CASSQLAGSSYEQYF
TRBV9	14	NA	once	TRBJ1-2	TGTGCCAGCAGCCCAAGGGCCGCTAACTATGGCTACACCTTC	CASSPRAANYGYTF
TRBV7-9	16	NA	NA	TRBJ2-7	TGTGCCAGCAGCTTACCGAGGGCAGGGACCTCTGGCGAGCAGTACTTC	CASSLPRAGTSGEQYF
TRBV19	10	NA	NA	TRBJ1-5	TGTGCCAGTAGTATTCTGCCCCAGCATTTT	CASSILPQHF